The sequence of this T cell receptor beta chain was determined in a study of vaccination effects on CD4 cells after COVID-19. In the ViraFEST assay, antigen-specific CD4+ clonotypes were identified by expansion after peptide-pool stimulation. At the end of roughly 9 days of culture, CD4+ T cells were isolated. Infection dated between March and December 2020, before the Alpha, Beta and Delta variants reached the United States. Note on this clone: What it binds is unknown.

Profiling relied on immunoSEQ multiplex PCR, and the TCRdb table lists in-frame clones only, not all of them. This table holds about 24,000 clones, around 69% found once. Germline-derived CDR1 and CDR2 are SGHTA and FQGNSA. V gave up 2 bases and J gave up 2 bases, with 13 bases separating them. This CDR3 region has 15 residues. This chain connects TRBV7-2 to TRBJ2-7, with D unresolved. Specimen: CD4+ T cells from PBMCs cultured with SARS-CoV-2 spike peptides, collected before COVID-19 vaccination. This clonotype was obtained from a human donor who had a prior SARS-CoV-2 infection. DNA for the CDR3: TGTGCCAGCAGCTTATACTATGCGGACCCCTACGAGCAGTACTTC. Encoded protein: CASSLYYADPYEQYF.